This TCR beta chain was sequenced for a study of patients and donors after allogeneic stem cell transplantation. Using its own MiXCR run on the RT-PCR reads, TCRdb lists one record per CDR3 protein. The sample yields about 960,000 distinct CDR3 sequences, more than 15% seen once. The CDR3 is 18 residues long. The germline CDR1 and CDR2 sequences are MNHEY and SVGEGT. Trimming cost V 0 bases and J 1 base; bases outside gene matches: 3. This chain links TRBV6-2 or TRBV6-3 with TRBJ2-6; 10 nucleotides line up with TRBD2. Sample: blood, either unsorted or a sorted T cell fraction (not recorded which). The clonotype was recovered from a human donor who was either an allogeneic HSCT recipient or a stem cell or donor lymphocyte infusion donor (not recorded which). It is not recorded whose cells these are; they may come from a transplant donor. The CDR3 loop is CASSYSSSGGSGANVLTF. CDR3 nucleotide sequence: TGTGCCAGCAGTTACTCTTCTAGCGGGGGTTCTGGGGCCAACGTCCTGACTTTC.